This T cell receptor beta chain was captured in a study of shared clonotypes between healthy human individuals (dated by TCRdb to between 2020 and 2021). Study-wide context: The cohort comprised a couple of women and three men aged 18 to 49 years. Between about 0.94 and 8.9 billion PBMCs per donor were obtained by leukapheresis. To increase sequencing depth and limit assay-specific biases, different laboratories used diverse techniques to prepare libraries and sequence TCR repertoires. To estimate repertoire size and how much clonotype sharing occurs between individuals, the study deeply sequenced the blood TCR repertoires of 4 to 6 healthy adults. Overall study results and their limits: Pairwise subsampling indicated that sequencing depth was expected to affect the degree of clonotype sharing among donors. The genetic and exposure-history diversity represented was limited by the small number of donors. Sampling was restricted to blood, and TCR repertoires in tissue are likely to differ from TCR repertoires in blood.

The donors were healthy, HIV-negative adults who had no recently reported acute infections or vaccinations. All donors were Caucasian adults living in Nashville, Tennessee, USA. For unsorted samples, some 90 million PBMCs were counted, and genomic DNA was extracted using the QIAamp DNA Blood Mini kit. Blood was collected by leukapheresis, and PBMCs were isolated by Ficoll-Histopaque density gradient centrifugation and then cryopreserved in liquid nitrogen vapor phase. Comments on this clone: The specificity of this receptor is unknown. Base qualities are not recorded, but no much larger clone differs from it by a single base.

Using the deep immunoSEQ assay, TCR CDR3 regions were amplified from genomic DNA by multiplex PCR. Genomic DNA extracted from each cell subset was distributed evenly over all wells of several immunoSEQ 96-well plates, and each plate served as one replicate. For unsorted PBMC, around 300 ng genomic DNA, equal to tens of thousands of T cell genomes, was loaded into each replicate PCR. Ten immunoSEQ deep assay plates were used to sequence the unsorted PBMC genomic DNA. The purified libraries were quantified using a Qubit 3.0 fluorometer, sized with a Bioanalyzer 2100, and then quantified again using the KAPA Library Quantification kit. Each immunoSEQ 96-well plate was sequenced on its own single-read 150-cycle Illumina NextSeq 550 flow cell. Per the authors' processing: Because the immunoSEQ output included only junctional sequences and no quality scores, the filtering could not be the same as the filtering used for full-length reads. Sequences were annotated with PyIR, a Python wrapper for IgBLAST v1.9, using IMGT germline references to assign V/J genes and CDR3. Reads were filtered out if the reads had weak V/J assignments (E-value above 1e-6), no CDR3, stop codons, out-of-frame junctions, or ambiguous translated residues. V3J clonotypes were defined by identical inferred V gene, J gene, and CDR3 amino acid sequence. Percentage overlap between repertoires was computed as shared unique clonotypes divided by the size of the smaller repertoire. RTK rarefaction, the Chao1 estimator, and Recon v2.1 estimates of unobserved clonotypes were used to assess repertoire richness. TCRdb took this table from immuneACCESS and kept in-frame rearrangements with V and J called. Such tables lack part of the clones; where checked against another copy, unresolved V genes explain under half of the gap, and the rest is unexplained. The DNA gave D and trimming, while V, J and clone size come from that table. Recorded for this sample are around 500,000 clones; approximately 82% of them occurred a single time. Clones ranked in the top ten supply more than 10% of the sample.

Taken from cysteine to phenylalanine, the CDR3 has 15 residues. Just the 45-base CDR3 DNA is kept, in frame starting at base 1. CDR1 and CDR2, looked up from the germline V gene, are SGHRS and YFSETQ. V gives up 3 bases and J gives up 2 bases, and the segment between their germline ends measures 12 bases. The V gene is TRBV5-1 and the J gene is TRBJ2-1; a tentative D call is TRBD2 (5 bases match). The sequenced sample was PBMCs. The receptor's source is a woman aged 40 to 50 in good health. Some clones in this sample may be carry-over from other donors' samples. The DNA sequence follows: TGCGCCAGCAGCTGGGGTTCGGGAACCTACAATGAGCAGTTCTTC. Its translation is CASSWGSGTYNEQFF.